This TCR beta chain was captured in a study of regulatory T cells in long-lasting Graves disease. Time point described: newly diagnosed GD, antithyroid drugs for less than 3 months. Extracted RNA from PBMCs served as the source of the TCR library. Construction of the TCR beta libraries employed iRepertoire HTBI primers in conjunction with Arm-PCR of CDR3 regions. MiXCR was run by TCRdb on the multiplex PCR reads, yielding one entry per CDR3 protein. The sample contains just over 600,000 distinct CDR3 sequences, about 16% of which appear only once. This clonotype has only a few counts. The CDR3 contains 13 residues. Germline CDR1 and CDR2: GTSNPN and SVGIG (reference sequence). Deletions cut 2 bases from V and 4 bases from J, with 11 bases between. The same data also contributed to another study, on T cells in Graves' hyperthyroidism and ophthalmopathy.

This sequence was found in a woman aged 30 to 39 with Graves disease. Source: peripheral blood mononuclear cells (PBMCs), taken at new diagnosis, from a patient treated with antithyroid drugs. V is TRBV30 and J is TRBJ1-1; tentatively, D is TRBD1 (5 bases). In DNA, the CDR3 is TGTGCCTGGAGTAGGGGAGTGAGCACTGAAGCTTTCTTT. Its translation: CAWSRGVSTEAFF.